These T cell receptor beta chains were read from a single sample in a study of blood T cells in healthy people across ages. TCRdb itself ran the 5' RACE reads through MiXCR, one entry per CDR3 protein. The top ten clones hold 9.4% of a sample with approximately 760,000 distinct CDR3 sequences, 25% of them seen once. This sample was shared with a second study, whose subject was T cells of mothers and their children.

The sample comprised blood. These receptors originate from a boy aged 10-17 years in good health. The CDR3 runs from the conserved cysteine through the conserved F or W.

j_call v_call cdr3_aa
TRBJ1-2 TRBV29-1 CSASRGYEDGYTF
TRBJ2-4 TRBV7-2 CASSLSRNIQYF
TRBJ2-5 TRBV7-9 CASSLASGSRPQYF
TRBJ1-4 TRBV12-3/TRBV12-4 CASSSGQGIDEKLFF
TRBJ2-1 TRBV20-1 CSASGGIQLNEQFF
TRBJ2-5 TRBV12-3/TRBV12-4 CASSSELGEETQYF
TRBJ2-7 TRBV9 CASSVWAETSYEQYF
TRBJ2-1 TRBV7-9 CASSLGWGREQFF
TRBJ2-5 TRBV12-3/TRBV12-4 CASSNMYQETQYF
TRBJ1-4 TRBV27 CASSSTGTHEKLFF
TRBJ2-3 TRBV29-1 CSVPASGRAEDTQYF
TRBJ2-3 TRBV29-1 CSVEDGQVADTQYF
NA TRBV5-6 CASSDTSGPTDTQHF
TRBJ2-3 TRBV29-1 CSVDSLAGATDTQYF
TRBJ2-3 TRBV12-3/TRBV12-4 CASSLGRGTTDTQYF
TRBJ1-3 TRBV12-3/TRBV12-4 CASSHGAGNTIYF
NA TRBV7-6 CASSQGTGGLTYEQYF
TRBJ2-3 TRBV12-3/TRBV12-4 CASSLSGVGADAEYF
TRBJ2-3 TRBV28 CASSLFSGFDTQYF
TRBJ2-5 TRBV7-2 CASSRTSGQETQYF
TRBJ1-1 TRBV11-2 CASSLAFGTHEAFF
TRBJ2-3 TRBV9 CASSADHTDTQYF
TRBJ1-2 TRBV7-3 CASSAAGRGGYTF
TRBJ2-7 TRBV4-1 CASSQDSSGFVAYEQYF
TRBJ2-5 TRBV15 CATSRDRGSQETQYF
TRBJ2-3 TRBV20-1 CSASFQGTDTQYF